This T cell receptor beta chain was retrieved from a study of T cell responses to AZD1222 COVID-19 vaccine. Some clones are missing from TCRdb's copy, which holds only in-frame ones; the method was immunoSEQ multiplex PCR. The profile covers roughly 91,000 clones, with around 90% appearing a single time and 2% to 2.5% taken by the ten largest. Findings of the study overall: Nearly half of spike-specific TCRs reportedly target unmutated variant regions.

A word on this clone: Its antigen is still unknown.

CDR1 is KGHSH, CDR2 LQKENI, per germline. This CDR3 spans 16 amino acids. Trimming took 6 bases from V and 5 from J, leaving 22 bases between them. Source: peripheral blood, taken on day 0 of AZD1222 vaccination. The chain recombines TRBV18 with TRBJ1-1; possibly TRBD1 for D (6 bases). The clonotype originates from an adult in good health. Here the CDR3 DNA reads TGTGCCAGCTCCCGAGGCAGGGGTGTGCAGAAAACTGAAGCTTTCTTT. This codes for CASSRGRGVQKTEAFF.